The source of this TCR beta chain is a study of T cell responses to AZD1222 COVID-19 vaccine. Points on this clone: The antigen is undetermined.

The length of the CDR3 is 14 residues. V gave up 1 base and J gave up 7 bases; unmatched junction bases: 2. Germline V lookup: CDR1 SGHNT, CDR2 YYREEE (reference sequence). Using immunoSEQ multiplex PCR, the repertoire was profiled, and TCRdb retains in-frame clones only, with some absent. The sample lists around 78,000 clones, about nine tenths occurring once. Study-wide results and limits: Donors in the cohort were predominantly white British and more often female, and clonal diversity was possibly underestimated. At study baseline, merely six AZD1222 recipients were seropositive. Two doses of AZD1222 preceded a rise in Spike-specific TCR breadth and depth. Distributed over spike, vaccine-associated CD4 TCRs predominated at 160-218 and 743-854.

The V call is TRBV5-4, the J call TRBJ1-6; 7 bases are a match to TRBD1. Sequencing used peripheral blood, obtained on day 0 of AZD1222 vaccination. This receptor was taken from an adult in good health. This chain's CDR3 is CASSLQGGNSPLHF. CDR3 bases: TGTGCCAGCAGCTTGCAAGGGGGCAATTCACCCCTCCACTTT.